The entry that follows covers one T cell receptor beta chain sequence. The antigen remains unidentified. The data belong to a study of OX40 agonist ivuxolimab in advanced cancers. Whole-study context: Averaging roughly 60 years in age, with a range of roughly 23 to 85, the cohort was 82.7% male. Study outcomes and limitations: On average, a greater number of expanded clones characterised CD8+ T cells relative to CD4+.

The protocol was immunoSEQ multiplex PCR, while the TCRdb copy is restricted to in-frame clones and leaves out a portion. The sample lists about 56,000 clones, around 82% seen once, with more than 3% in the top ten. Trimming cost V 0 bases and J 6 bases, with 9 bases left between them. The V gene's germline CDR1 is WSHSY and CDR2 SAAADI. This CDR3 spans 15 amino acids. The sequence was obtained from an adult with an advanced solid tumor such as melanoma, head and neck, liver or kidney cancer. Material: CD4+ or CD8+ T cells sorted from blood, obtained in a trial of the OX40 agonist ivuxolimab. This chain links TRBV10-2 with TRBJ1-6; D ambiguous. The CDR3 DNA follows: TGCGCCAGCAGTGAGTCGTTGAGGGTTAATTCACCCCTCCACTTT. Its translation is CASSESLRVNSPLHF.